This TCR delta chain was observed in a study of delta chain sequences of gamma delta T cells (dated by TCRdb to 2016 to 2017). Preparation of the library involved PCR. Sequencing was carried out with an Illumina MiSeq. The public reads were reprocessed by TCRdb using CATT, and rows of matching DNA were later combined. This sample gives 3,000 or so delta-chain clones in total; just over 60% of them show up just once. The ten largest make up under 65% of the sample. Counted from cysteine to phenylalanine, this CDR3 has 14 amino acids. This entry keeps only the CDR3 DNA: 42 bases, framed from base 1. CDR1 is given as GEAIGNYY and CDR2 as EKD, both from the germline V gene. Remarks on this clone: It lacks a known antigen. At one of its ends the junction is not consistent with the germline gene, which may arise from a read error.

Input material: a tumor sample. The sequence was obtained from a human donor with breast cancer. The receptor chain draws on TRDV2 and TRDJ1; the D gene remains uncertain. In nucleotides, the sequence is TGTGCCAGTGATCGGCAGAGGGACACCGATAAACTCATCTTT. This is translated as CASDRQRDTDKLIF.